This T cell receptor (beta chain) is from a study of T cells in Graves' hyperthyroidism and ophthalmopathy. Regions amplified from RNA transcripts were the TCR beta CDR3 regions. A set of HTBI primers served as the primers for a first-round RT-PCR of the TCR CDR3. A single record per CDR3 protein comes from TCRdb applying MiXCR to the multiplex PCR reads. The profile covers 350,000 or so distinct CDR3 sequences, with around a fifth appearing a single time and under 55% taken by the ten largest. Germline V CDR1 and CDR2: SGHRS, YFSETQ. This CDR3 comprises 15 residues. V was cut by 4 bases and J by 5 bases, with 15 bases left in between. Exclusion of patients followed from uncontrolled infection, other autoimmune disease, pregnancy or lactation. Clinical symptoms, serum thyroxine and TRAb, thyroid ultrasound and orbital computed tomography were used for the diagnoses.

V usage is TRBV5-1 and J usage is TRBJ2-2; D is unclear. The material sequenced was blood. The TCR comes from a woman in her forties or fifties with Graves' hyperthyroidism. CDR3 residues: CASSTRLGKTGELFF. The CDR3 region has the DNA TGCGCCAGCAGCACCAGACTTGGGAAGACCGGGGAGCTGTTTTTT.